The 6 T cell receptor beta chains below were found in one sample sequenced in a study of naive and memory T cell subsets. Findings of the study overall: Especially in CD8 cells, naive repertoires contained a few larger clonotypes, possibly CD45RA-re-expressing memory cells.

Both TRBC1 and TRBC2 were covered by a beta constant-region primer of two equimolar oligonucleotides. Nested alpha and beta constant-region primers with the SP2 primer drove four PCR rounds on ligated cDNA. In TCRdb, the UMI-ligation and nested PCR reads were re-called with MiXCR into one record per CDR3 protein. The sample has fewer than 150,000 distinct CDR3 sequences; around 21% are singletons. The antigens of these receptors remain unknown. Sample: naive CD8+ T cells from blood. All receptors come from a human donor in good health.

The chain carries TRBV13 and TRBJ2-7, with D possibly matching TRBD1 (5 bases). Per the germline V gene, CDR1 is PRHDT and CDR2 is FYEKMQ (reference sequence). The CDR3 has 15 amino acids. V lost 0 bases to trimming and J lost 2 bases, with 11 bases between them. The CDR3 coding sequence is TGTGCCAGCAGCTTAGGACAGGCATTAACCTACGAGCAGTACTTC. It specifies CASSLGQALTYEQYF.

This chain connects TRBV10-3 to TRBJ1-1; 10 positions agree with TRBD1. CDR1 is ENHRY, CDR2 SYGVKD, per germline. CDR3 length equals 13 residues. The J segment lost 7 bases and the V segment lost 10 bases, leaving 9 bases of the junction unmatched. The CDR3 is CATQMTGGGEAFF. The CDR3, as DNA: TGTGCCACTCAAATGACAGGGGGCGGTGAAGCTTTCTTT.

In this sample, this clonotype turned up a few times. The chain is built from TRBV7-2 and TRBJ2-7, with D unclear. The germline V gene has CDR1 SGHTA and CDR2 FQGNSA. V was cut by 4 bases and J by 2 bases, with 36 bases left in between. The CDR3 contains 22 residues. This chain's CDR3 is CASSSKAEVRGMGRGRTYEQYF. Written as DNA, the CDR3 is TGTGCCAGCAGCTCCAAGGCCGAGGTGAGAGGTATGGGTAGAGGTCGGACCTACGAGCAGTACTTC. The whole variable domain, remainder taken from reference TRBV7-2 and TRBJ2-7, is GAGVSQSPSNKVTEKGKDVELRCDPISGHTALYWYRQSLGQGLEFLIYFQGNSAPDKSGLPSDRFSAERTGGSVSTLTIQRTQQEDSAVYLCASSSKAEVRGMGRGRTYEQYFGPGTRLTVT.

In this sample, this clonotype turned up a few times. V is TRBV24-1 and J is TRBJ2-1; 12 bases line up with TRBD2. V was clipped by 4 bases and J by 6 bases; unmatched bases: 15. Germline CDR1 reads KGHDR; CDR2 reads SFDVKD. This CDR3 has 19 residues. CDR3 nucleotide sequence: TGTGCCACCAGTGAGTCCATGGGACTAGCGGGCCGCGGCGGCAATGAGCAGTTCTTC. Translating it yields CATSESMGLAGRGGNEQFF.

This clonotype occurred a few times. V usage is TRBV12-3 or TRBV12-4 and J usage is TRBJ1-3; no clear D gene. V was clipped by 6 bases and J by 0 bases, with 12 bases between them. The CDR3 totals 15 residues. This chain's CDR3 is CASRTTASSGNTIYF. The CDR3 DNA reads as TGTGCCAGCAGGACTACAGCGTCCTCTGGAAACACCATATATTTT.

This clonotype was seen more than once but under ten times. This chain links TRBV19 with TRBJ2-5, with TRBD1 matching over 8 bases. CDR3 length equals 14 residues. Per the germline V gene, CDR1 is LNHDA and CDR2 is SQIVND (reference sequence). V lost 5 bases and J lost 2; bases outside the gene matches: 4. The CDR3 region is CASSVTGGQETQYF. Here the CDR3 DNA reads TGTGCCAGTAGTGTAACAGGGGGACAAGAGACCCAGTACTTC.